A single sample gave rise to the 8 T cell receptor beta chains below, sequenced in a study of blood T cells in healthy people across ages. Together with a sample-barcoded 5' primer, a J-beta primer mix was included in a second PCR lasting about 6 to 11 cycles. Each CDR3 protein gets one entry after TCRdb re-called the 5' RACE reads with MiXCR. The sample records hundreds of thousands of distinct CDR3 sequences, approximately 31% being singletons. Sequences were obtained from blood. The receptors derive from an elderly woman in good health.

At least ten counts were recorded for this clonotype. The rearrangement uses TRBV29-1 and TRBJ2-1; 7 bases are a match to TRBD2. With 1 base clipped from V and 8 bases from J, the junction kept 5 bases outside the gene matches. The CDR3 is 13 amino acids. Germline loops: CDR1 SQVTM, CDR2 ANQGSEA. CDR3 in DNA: TGCAGCGTTGAAGGGAGACTAGCCCATGAGCAGTTCTTC. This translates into CSVEGRLAHEQFF.

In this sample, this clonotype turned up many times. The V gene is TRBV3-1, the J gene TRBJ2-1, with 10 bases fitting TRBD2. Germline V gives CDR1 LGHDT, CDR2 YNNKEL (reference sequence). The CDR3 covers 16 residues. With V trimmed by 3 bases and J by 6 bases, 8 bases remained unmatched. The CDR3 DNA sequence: TGTGCCAGCAGCCACCGCTCGAGCGGGGGGGCCAATGAGCAGTTCTTC. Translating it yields CASSHRSSGGANEQFF.

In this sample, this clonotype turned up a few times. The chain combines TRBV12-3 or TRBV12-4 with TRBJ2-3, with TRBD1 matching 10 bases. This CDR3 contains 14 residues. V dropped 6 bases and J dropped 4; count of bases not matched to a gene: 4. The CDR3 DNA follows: TGTGCCAGCAGAAGGACAGGGGGGGCAGATACGCAGTATTTT. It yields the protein CASRRTGGADTQYF.

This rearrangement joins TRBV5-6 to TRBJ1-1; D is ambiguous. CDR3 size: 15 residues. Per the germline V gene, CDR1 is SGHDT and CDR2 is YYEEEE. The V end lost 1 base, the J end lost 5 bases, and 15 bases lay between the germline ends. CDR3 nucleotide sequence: TGTGCCAGCAGCTTGAAAGTTTTCCCCAGGACTGAAGCTTTCTTT. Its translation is CASSLKVFPRTEAFF.

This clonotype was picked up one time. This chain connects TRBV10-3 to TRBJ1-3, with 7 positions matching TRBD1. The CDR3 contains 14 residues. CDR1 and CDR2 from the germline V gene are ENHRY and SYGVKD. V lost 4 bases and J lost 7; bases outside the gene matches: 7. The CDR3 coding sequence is TGTGCCATCAGTGCTGGGGGCAGGGGGAACACCATATATTTT. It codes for CAISAGGRGNTIYF.

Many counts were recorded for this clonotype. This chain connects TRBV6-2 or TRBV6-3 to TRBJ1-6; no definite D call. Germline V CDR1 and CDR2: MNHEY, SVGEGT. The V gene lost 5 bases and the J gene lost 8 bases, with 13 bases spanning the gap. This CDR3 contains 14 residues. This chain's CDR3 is CASSRDPRDSPLHF. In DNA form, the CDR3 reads TGTGCCAGCAGTCGCGACCCTCGTGATTCACCCCTCCACTTT.

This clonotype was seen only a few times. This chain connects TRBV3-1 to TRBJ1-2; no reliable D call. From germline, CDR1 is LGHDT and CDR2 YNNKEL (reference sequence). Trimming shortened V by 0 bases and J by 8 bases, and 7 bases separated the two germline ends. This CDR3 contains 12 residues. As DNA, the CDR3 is TGTGCCAGCAGCCAAGAGTTAGGGGGCTACACCTTC. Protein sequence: CASSQELGGYTF.

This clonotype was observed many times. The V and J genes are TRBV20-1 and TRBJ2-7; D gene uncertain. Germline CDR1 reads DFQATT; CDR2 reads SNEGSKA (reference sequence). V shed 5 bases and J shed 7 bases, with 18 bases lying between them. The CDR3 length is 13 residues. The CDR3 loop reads CSAPGPPSREQYF. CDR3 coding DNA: TGCAGTGCTCCCGGACCCCCGAGTAGGGAGCAGTACTTC.